The TCR beta chain under discussion was sequenced for a study of graft-versus-host responses after intestinal transplantation. Overall study: The study gave all recipients anti-thymocyte globulin induction, then tacrolimus and steroids for about 3 years.

TCRdb's copy holds only in-frame clones and misses some; the assay was immunoSEQ multiplex PCR. The profile shows about 86,000 clones, roughly 90% of them singletons. In the case of this clone: Its antigen is undetermined.

The CDR3 consists of 13 residues. Unmatched junction bases numbered 8, after V lost 8 bases and J lost 8 bases. Per germline, CDR1 MNHGY and CDR2 SVAAGI. The gene calls are TRBV6-9 and TRBJ1-1; 10 bases match TRBD1. This clonotype was obtained from a human donor who was the organ donor for an intestinal transplant. Sequencing used unstimulated CD4+ T cells sorted from spleen or lymph node cells, obtained before transplant. CDR3 sequence: CASPDRGEEEAFF. For the CDR3, the DNA is TGTGCCAGCCCGGACAGGGGGGAAGAAGAAGCTTTCTTT.